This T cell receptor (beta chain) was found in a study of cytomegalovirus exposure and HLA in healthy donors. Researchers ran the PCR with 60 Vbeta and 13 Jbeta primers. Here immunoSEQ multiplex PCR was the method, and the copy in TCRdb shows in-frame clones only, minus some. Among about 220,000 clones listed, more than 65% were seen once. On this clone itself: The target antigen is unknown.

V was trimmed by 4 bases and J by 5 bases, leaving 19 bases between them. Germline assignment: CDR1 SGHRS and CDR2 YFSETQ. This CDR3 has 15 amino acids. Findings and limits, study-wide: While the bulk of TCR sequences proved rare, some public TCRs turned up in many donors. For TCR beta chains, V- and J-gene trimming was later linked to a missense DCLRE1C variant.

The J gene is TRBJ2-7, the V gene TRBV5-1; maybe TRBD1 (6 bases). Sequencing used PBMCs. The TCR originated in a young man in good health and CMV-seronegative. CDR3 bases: TGCGCCAGCAGCCCCTCAGGGGCAGGGATCCACGAGCAGTACTTC. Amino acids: CASSPSGAGIHEQYF.